Detailed here is one T cell receptor (beta chain). The data were produced by immunoSEQ multiplex PCR, yet TCRdb's version contains in-frame clones alone and is incomplete. The profile shows some 300,000 clones, just over 85% of them singletons. The data belong to a study of blood T cell repertoires in COVID-19. This receptor was obtained from a man aged 30 to 39 who had recovered from COVID-19. Sequencing input: PBMCs or T cells enriched from blood (not recorded which).

CDR3: CASSHGGLAGGLFTDTQYF. CDR3 DNA sequence: TGTGCCAGCAGCCACGGGGGACTAGCGGGGGGCCTTTTCACAGATACGCAGTATTTT. This chain joins TRBV3-1 (or the pseudogene TRBV3-2) and TRBJ2-3; 15 nucleotides agree with TRBD2. J lost 2 bases, V lost 3 bases, and 9 bases had no gene match. There are 19 residues in the CDR3. Looked up from germline, CDR1 is LGHDT and CDR2 is YNNKEL (reference sequence).